The clone carrying this T cell receptor (beta chain) was picked up a small number of times. The target antigen is unknown. Purities in excess of 98% were seen in all sorted populations. The CDR3 spans 15 residues. The germline gives CDR1 SGHRS, CDR2 YFSETQ. V gave up 1 base and J gave up 3 bases, with 10 bases separating them. This sample is drawn from a study of beta chain features in type 1 diabetes. Overall study results and limits: The naive, central memory and Treg TCRB repertoires showed an apparent similarity that was greater among patients than among healthy donors.

Since all of the isolated RNA was reverse transcribed, expressed TCRB transcripts were what got sequenced. Clones were sequenced by immunoSEQ multiplex PCR, and TCRdb holds only the in-frame ones, with some missing. Among some 150,000 clones listed, approximately 12% were seen once. The receptor comes from a man aged 18 to 29 in good health. The sequenced material came from central memory CD4+ T cells from blood. The chain has TRBV5-1 and TRBJ1-4; maybe TRBD1 (5 bases). The CDR3 region is CASSLLGTSNEKLFF. CDR3 bases: TGCGCCAGCAGCTTGCTAGGGACGTCTAATGAAAAACTGTTTTTT.